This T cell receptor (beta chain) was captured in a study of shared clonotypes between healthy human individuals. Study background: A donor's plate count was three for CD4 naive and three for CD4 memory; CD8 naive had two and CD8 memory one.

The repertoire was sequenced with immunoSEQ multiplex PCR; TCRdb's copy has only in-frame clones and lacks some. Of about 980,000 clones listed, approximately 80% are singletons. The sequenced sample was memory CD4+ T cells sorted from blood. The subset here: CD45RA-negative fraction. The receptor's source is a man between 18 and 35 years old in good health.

The CDR3 coding sequence is TGTGCCAGCAGCAAAGGAGCGGGAGAGAACGAGCAGTACTTC. Translation gives CASSKGAGENEQYF. This chain joins TRBV21-1 and TRBJ2-7; the D call of TRBD2 is as the table states it, not checked on the DNA. TRBV21-1 is termed a pseudogene. CDR3 size: 14 residues.